The entry that follows covers one TCR beta chain sequence. The clone's antigen remains unknown. Base-call qualities are not available, and no considerably larger clone is one nucleotide away. Counted from cysteine to phenylalanine, this CDR3 has 14 amino acids. Just the 42-base CDR3 DNA is kept, in frame starting at base 1. Looking up the germline V gene yields CDR1 SGHRS and CDR2 YFSETQ. Relative to germline, V is 5 bases shorter and J is 4 bases shorter, with 10 bases between their ends. This sample is drawn from a study of T cell repertoires and HLA-DP antigens (dated by TCRdb to the late 2010s). Regarding the research as a whole: The study used an in vitro model of CD4+ T cell alloreactivity against allogeneic HLA-DP presented by transduced HeLa cells. The three donors were two male and one female, with ages ranging from the 18-to-29 to the 60-to-69 age band. The average DNA input was roughly 0.2 ug for sorted CD137+CD4+ samples versus 1,200 ng for pre-culture CD4+ samples. Compared with self, one alloantigen differed at one amino acid in the peptide-binding groove and the other differed at some 11, modelling structurally similar versus dissimilar alloantigens.

Magnetic bead negative selection was used to isolate untouched CD4+ T cells from Ficoll-separated PBMC, with purity averaging about 98%. Magnetic beads were used to isolate untouched CD4+ T cells from Ficoll-separated PBMC, giving roughly 98% purity with negligible CD8+ contamination. Donors were three healthy blood donors whose buffy coats supplied peripheral blood mononuclear cells. CMV seronegative status was shared by all three donors. Genomic DNA was extracted with the DNeasy Blood & Tissue Kit. Genomic DNA from sorted CD137+CD4+ cells and from pre-culture CD4+ baseline samples of each subject was subjected to TCRB sequencing. TCRB CDR3 regions were amplified with the immunoSEQ multiplex PCR using forward primers for 54 TRBV segments and reverse primers for 13 TRBJ segments. For pre-culture CD4+ samples, sequencing was done at deep resolution with a target of 150,000 to 250,000 T cell genomes. Amplicons were sequenced on an Illumina HiSeq System, producing 87 bp reads covering the CDR3. The original methods were these. PCR and sequencing errors in the reads were corrected, and CDR3 regions were defined by aligning to IMGT reference sequences. Synthetic template pools were used to estimate the numbers of templates and unique rearrangements. Clonality was computed by subtracting Pielou's evenness from 1. Richness was estimated with the Daley-Smith estimator. Morisita's index was used to measure repertoire overlap. Clones found in cultured samples but undetected in the pre-culture repertoire of the corresponding donor were defined as low-abundance clones. TCRdb limited this immuneACCESS table to in-frame rearrangements with V and J called. A share of clones is missing; checked studies link under half to unresolved V genes, and the rest is unexplained. V, J and clone size are taken as reported in that table, and D and trimming were inferred from the DNA itself. The sample table shows over 100,000 clones, and almost 95% are seen once. Roughly 0.3% of the sample belongs to the ten largest clones.

Results the study describes overall, beyond this receptor: The study was limited by having just three donors, by relying on a non-physiological HeLa antigen-presenting system, and by using total CD4+ cells as responders. An average cumulative frequency of roughly 35% against one allele and less than 65% against the other was found for clones undetected before culture. Separate analysis of naive and memory CD4+ repertoires was not performed. Clonality of sorted CD137+ cells was similar against both alloantigens (about 0.39) and much higher than in pre-culture samples (about 0.04).

The sequencing input was CD4+ T cells from PBMCs. This TCR was recovered from a young woman in good health and CMV-seronegative. The rearranged segments are TRBV5-1 and TRBJ1-6, with no confidently assigned D gene. CDR3 reads: CASRTEGYNSPLHF. The DNA sequence is TGCGCCAGCAGGACCGAAGGTTATAATTCACCCCTCCACTTT.